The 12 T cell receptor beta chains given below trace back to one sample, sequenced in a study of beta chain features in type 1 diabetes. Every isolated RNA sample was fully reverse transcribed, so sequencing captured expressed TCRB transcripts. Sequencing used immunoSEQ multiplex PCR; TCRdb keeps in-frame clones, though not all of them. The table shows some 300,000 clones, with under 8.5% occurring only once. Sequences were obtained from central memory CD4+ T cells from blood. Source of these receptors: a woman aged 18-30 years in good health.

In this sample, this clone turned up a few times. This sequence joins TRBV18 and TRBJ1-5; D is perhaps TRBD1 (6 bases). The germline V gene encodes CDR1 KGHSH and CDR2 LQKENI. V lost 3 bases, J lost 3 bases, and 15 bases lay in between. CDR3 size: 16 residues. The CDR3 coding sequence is TGTGCCAGCTCACCTAGGGGGTTTGGGTCCAATCAGCCCCAGCATTTT. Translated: CASSPRGFGSNQPQHF.

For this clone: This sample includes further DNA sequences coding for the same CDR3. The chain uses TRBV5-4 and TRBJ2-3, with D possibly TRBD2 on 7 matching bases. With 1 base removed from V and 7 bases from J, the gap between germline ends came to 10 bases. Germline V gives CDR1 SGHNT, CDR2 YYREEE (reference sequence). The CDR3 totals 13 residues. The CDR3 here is CASSLRGANTQYF. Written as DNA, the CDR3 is TGTGCCAGCAGCTTGCGGGGGGCGAATACGCAGTATTTT.

The CDR3 loop reads CASSKAAGAIRREQFF. The CDR3 region has the DNA TGTGCCAGCAGCAAAGCGGCAGGGGCTATCAGAAGGGAGCAGTTCTTC. This chain links TRBV21-1 with TRBJ2-1; the table's D call, TRBD1, has no DNA check behind it. TRBV21-1 is an annotated pseudogene. This CDR3 has 16 amino acids.

CDR3: CASSHRFYEQYV. The CDR3 DNA reads as TGTGCCAGCAGCCACAGGTTCTACGAGCAGTACGTC. This sequence joins TRBV28 and TRBJ2-7; a weak D match, TRBD1 (5 bases). Germline loops: CDR1 MDHEN, CDR2 SYDVKM. The V end was cut by 6 bases, the J end by 3 bases, with 9 bases between. The CDR3 loop spans 12 amino acids.

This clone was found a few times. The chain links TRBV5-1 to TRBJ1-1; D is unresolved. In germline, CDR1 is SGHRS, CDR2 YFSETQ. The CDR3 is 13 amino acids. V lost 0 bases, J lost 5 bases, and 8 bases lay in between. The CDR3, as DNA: TGCGCCAGCAGCTTGGCGGTAGGGACTGAAGCTTTCTTT. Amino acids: CASSLAVGTEAFF. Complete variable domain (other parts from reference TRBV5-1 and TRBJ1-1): KAGVTQTPRYLIKTRGQQVTLSCSPISGHRSVSWYQQTPGQGLQFLFEYFSETQRNKGNFPGRFSGRQFSNSRSEMNVSTLELGDSALYLCASSLAVGTEAFFGQGTRLTVV.

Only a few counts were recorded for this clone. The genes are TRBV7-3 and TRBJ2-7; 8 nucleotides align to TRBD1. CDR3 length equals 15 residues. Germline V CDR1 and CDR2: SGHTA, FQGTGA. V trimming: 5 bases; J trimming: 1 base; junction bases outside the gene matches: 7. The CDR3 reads CASSLQQGVSYEQYV. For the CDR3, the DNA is TGTGCCAGCAGCCTCCAACAGGGGGTTTCCTACGAGCAGTACGTC.

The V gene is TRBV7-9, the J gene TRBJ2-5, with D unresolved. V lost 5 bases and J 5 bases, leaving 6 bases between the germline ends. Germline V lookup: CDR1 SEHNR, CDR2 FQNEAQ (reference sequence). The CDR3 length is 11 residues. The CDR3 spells CASSVMETQYF. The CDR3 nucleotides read TGTGCCAGCAGCGTGATGGAGACCCAGTACTTC.

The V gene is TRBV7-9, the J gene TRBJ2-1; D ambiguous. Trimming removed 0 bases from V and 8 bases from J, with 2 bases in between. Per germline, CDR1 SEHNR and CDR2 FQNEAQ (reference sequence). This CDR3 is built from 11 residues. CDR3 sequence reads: CASSLADEQFF. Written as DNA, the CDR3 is TGTGCCAGCAGCTTAGCGGATGAGCAGTTCTTC.

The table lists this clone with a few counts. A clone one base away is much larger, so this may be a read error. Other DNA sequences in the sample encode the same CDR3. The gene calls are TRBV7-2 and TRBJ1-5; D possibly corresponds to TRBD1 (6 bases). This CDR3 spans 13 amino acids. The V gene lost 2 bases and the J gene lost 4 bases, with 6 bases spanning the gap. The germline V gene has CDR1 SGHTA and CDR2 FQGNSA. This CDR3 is CASSLRGNQPQHF. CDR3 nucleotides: TGTGCCAGCAGCTTAAGGGGGAATCAGCCCCAGCATTTT.

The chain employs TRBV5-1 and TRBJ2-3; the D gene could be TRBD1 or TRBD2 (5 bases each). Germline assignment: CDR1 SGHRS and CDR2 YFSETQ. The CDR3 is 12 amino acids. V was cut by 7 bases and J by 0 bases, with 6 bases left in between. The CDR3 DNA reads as TGCGCCAGCGAGGGGAGCACAGATACGCAGTATTTT. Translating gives CASEGSTDTQYF.

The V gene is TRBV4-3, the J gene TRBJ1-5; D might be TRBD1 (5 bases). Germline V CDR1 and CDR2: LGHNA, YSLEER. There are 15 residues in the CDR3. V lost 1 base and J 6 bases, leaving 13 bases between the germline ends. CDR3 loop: CASSQVQAGSQPQHF. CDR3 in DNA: TGCGCCAGCAGCCAAGTACAGGCCGGCAGTCAGCCCCAGCATTTT.

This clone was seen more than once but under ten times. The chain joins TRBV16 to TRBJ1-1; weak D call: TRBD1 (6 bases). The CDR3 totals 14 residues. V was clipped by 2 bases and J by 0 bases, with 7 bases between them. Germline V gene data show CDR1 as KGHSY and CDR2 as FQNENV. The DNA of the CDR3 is TGTGCCAGCAGCCAAAGGACAGTGAACACTGAAGCTTTCTTT. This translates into CASSQRTVNTEAFF. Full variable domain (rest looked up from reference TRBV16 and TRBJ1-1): GEEVAQTPKHLVRGEGQKAKLYCAPIKGHSYVFWYQQVLKNEFKFLISFQNENVFDETGMPKERFSAKCLPNSPCSLEIQATKLEDSAVYFCASSQRTVNTEAFFGQGTRLTVV.